This entry is about one T cell receptor (beta chain). The record originates from a study of blood T cell repertoires in COVID-19. Background on the study: Collection of acute and convalescent COVID-19 samples took place in the United States, Italy and Spain. T cells, B-cell-depleted T cells, or PBMCs supplied cDNA or gDNA.

In the original processing: Estimated nucleated cell counts came from reference gene primer amplification. The repertoire was sequenced with immunoSEQ multiplex PCR; TCRdb's copy has only in-frame clones and lacks some. The D gene and trimming were derived from the DNA, and the V and J assignments and clone size from that table. The sample shows about 240,000 clones, around 83% of them seen only once. The CDR3 contains 13 residues. In germline, CDR1 is MGHDK, CDR2 SYGVNS. Trimming took off 7 bases at V and 7 bases at J, with 13 bases between the two ends. This sequence originates from a man aged 25 to 40 who had recovered from COVID-19. Sequenced: peripheral blood. The rearrangement uses TRBV25-1 and TRBJ1-4, with a possible D match to TRBD1 (6 bases). The CDR3 loop is CASNPGGFEKLFF. In nucleotides, the CDR3 is TGTGCCAGCAATCCGGGGGGCTTTGAAAAACTGTTTTTT.